The 9 T cell receptor beta chains reported below all come from one sample, sequenced in a study of OX40 agonist ivuxolimab in advanced cancers. The protocol was immunoSEQ multiplex PCR, while the TCRdb copy is restricted to in-frame clones and leaves out a portion. The table has some 68,000 clones, about 89% seen once. Sequencing used CD4+ or CD8+ T cells sorted from blood, obtained in a trial of the OX40 agonist ivuxolimab. The receptors here all came from an adult with an advanced solid tumor such as melanoma, head and neck, liver or kidney cancer.

The genes are TRBV4-3 and TRBJ2-3; possible D gene TRBD1, 6 bases. From germline, CDR1 is LGHNA and CDR2 YSLEER. The CDR3 is made up of 15 amino acids. V was cut by 4 bases and J by 1 base, with 12 bases left in between. CDR3 sequence reads: CASSREGHGTDTQYF. In nucleotides, the CDR3 is TGCGCCAGCAGCCGAGAGGGACATGGCACAGATACGCAGTATTTT.

The chain combines TRBV5-1 with TRBJ2-4; D is uncertain. Trimming stripped 5 bases from V and 8 bases from J, with 17 bases between. This CDR3 has 14 residues. Germline V gene sequence: CDR1 SGHRS, CDR2 YFSETQ. The CDR3 loop is CASSRLGGRDIQYF. The CDR3 DNA is TGCGCCAGCAGTCGGCTGGGTGGCCGGGACATTCAGTACTTC.

This clone showed up just once. The V gene is TRBV27, the J gene TRBJ2-3; 8 bases map to TRBD1. The germline gives CDR1 MNHEY, CDR2 SMNVEV (reference sequence). The length of the CDR3 is 14 residues. Trimming cost V 6 bases and J 4 bases; bases outside gene matches: 6. As DNA, the CDR3 is TGTGCCAGCAGGCGACAGGGGAGTGCAGATACGCAGTATTTT. It specifies CASRRQGSADTQYF.

The V gene is TRBV19, the J gene TRBJ1-4; TRBD1 is a possible D gene (5 bases). The CDR3 loop spans 17 amino acids. The germline CDR1 and CDR2 sequences are LNHDA and SQIVND (reference sequence). Trimming removed 6 bases from V and 0 bases from J, with 17 bases in between. This CDR3 is CASSQDRPGATNEKLFF. In DNA, the CDR3 is TGTGCCAGTAGCCAAGACAGACCAGGAGCAACTAATGAAAAACTGTTTTTT.

This clone was recorded only once. The chain has TRBV2 and TRBJ2-5; TRBD2 matches 12 bases. CDR1 SNHLY and CDR2 FYNNEI come from the germline V gene. The CDR3 extends over 16 amino acids. V gave up 9 bases and J gave up 5 bases; unmatched junction bases: 13. The CDR3 nucleotides are TGTGCCAGTGGCCCGCTAGCGGGAGGGCCGATGGAGACCCAGTACTTC. Its protein is CASGPLAGGPMETQYF. The whole variable domain, remainder taken from reference TRBV2 and TRBJ2-5, is EPEVTQTPSHQVTQMGQEVILRCVPISNHLYFYWYRQILGQKVEFLVSFYNNEISEKSEIFDDQFSVERPDGSNFTLKIRSTKLEDSAMYFCASGPLAGGPMETQYFGPGTRLLVL.

V is TRBV7-3 and J is TRBJ1-6, with a possible D match to TRBD1 (5 bases). The CDR3 consists of 13 residues. CDR1 is SGHTA and CDR2 is FQGTGA in the germline V gene. The V gene lost 4 bases and the J gene lost 5 bases, with 6 bases spanning the gap. The CDR3 loop reads CASSSQDNSPLHF. The CDR3 region has the DNA TGTGCCAGCAGCTCACAGGATAATTCACCCCTCCACTTT.

The chain carries TRBV5-1 and TRBJ2-2; D is undetermined. The CDR3 contains 15 residues. Between the trimmed V and J ends, which lost 4 bases and 1 base, there was a span of 11 bases. Germline values: CDR1 SGHRS, CDR2 YFSETQ. CDR3 DNA sequence: TGCGCCAGCAGCACCGGACCGGAGAACACCGGGGAGCTGTTTTTT. Translation: CASSTGPENTGELFF.

This clone appeared a single time. The rearrangement joins TRBV20-1 to TRBJ2-5; perhaps TRBD1 as D (5 bases). CDR1 is DFQATT and CDR2 is SNEGSKA in the germline V gene (reference sequence). The CDR3 spans 11 residues. Trimming took off 6 bases at V and 6 bases at J, with 11 bases between the two ends. CDR3 coding DNA: TGCAGTGCGGGGCGAGAGAAGACCCAGTACTTC. Protein product: CSAGREKTQYF.

The chain recombines TRBV28 with TRBJ1-5, with 8 bases that match TRBD1. V lost 5 bases to trimming and J lost 3 bases; unmatched junction nucleotides: 3. Germline V gene sequence: CDR1 MDHEN, CDR2 SYDVKM. The CDR3 is made up of 14 amino acids. Written as DNA, the CDR3 is TGTGCCAGCAGTCCGGACAGGGTCAATCAGCCCCAGCATTTT. This sequence encodes CASSPDRVNQPQHF.